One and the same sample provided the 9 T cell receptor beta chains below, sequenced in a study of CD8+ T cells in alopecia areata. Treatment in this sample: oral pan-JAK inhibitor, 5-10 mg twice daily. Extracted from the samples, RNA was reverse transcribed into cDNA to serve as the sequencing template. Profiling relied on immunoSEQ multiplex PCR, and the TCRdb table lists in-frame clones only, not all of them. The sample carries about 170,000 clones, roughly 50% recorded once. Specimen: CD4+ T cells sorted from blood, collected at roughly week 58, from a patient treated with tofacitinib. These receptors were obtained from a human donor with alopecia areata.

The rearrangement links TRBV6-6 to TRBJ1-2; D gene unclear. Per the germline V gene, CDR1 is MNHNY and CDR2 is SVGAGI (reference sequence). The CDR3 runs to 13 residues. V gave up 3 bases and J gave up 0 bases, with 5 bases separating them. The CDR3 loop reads CASSYTANYGYTF. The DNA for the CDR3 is TGTGCCAGCAGTTATACAGCTAACTATGGCTACACCTTC.

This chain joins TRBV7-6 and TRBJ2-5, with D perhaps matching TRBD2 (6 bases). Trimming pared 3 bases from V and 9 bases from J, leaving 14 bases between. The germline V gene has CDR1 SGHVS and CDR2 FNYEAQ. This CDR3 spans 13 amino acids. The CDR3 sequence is CASSFKAGRAQYF. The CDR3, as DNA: TGTGCCAGCAGCTTTAAGGCGGGGCGGGCCCAGTACTTC. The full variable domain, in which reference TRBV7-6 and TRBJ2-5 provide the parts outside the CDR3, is GAGVSQSPRYKVTKRGQDVALRCDPISGHVSLYWYRQALGQGPEFLTYFNYEAQQDKSGLPNDRFSAERPEGSISTLTIQRTEQRDSAMYRCASSFKAGRAQYFGPGTRLLVL.

CDR3 sequence reads: CASSDLGVSQPQHF. As DNA, the CDR3 is TGTGCCAGCAGTGATCTGGGGGTTTCTCAGCCCCAGCATTTT. This chain uses TRBV25-1 with TRBJ1-5; D may be TRBD1 (5 bases). The CDR3 runs 14 residues. Trimming took 3 bases from V and 6 from J, leaving 12 bases between them. From germline, CDR1 is MGHDK and CDR2 SYGVNS.

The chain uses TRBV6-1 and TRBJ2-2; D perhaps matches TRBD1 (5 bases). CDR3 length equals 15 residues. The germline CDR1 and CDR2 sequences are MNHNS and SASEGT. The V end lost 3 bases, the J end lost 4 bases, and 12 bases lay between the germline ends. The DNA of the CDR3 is TGTGCCAGCAGTGATAGGGGCAGGGCCACCGGGGAGCTGTTTTTT. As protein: CASSDRGRATGELFF.

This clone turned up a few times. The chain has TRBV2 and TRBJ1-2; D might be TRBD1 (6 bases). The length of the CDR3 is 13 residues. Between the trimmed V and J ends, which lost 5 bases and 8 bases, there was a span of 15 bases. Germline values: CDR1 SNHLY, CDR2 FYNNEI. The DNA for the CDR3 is TGTGCCAGCAGTAAACAGGGCCCAGGGGGCTACACCTTC. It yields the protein CASSKQGPGGYTF.

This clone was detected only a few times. Written as DNA, the CDR3 is TGTGCCAGCAGCCGGGACAGGGTGAACACCGGGGAGCTGTTTTTT. Translating it yields CASSRDRVNTGELFF. The rearrangement links TRBV7-2 to TRBJ2-2, with 9 bases aligning to TRBD1. Trimming cost V 5 bases and J 1 base; bases outside gene matches: 2. CDR3 length equals 15 residues. CDR1 is SGHTA and CDR2 is FQGNSA in the germline V gene. Supplemented by reference TRBV7-2 and TRBJ2-2, the full variable domain reads GAGVSQSPSNKVTEKGKDVELRCDPISGHTALYWYRQSLGQGLEFLIYFQGNSAPDKSGLPSDRFSAERTGGSVSTLTIQRTQQEDSAVYLCASSRDRVNTGELFFGEGSRLTVL.

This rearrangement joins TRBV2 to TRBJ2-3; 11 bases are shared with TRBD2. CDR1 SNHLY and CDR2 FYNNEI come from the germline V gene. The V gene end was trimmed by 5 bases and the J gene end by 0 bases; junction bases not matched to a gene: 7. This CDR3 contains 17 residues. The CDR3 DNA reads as TGTGCCAGCAGTTCCGCGACTAGCGGGGCTAGCACAGATACGCAGTATTTT. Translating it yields CASSSATSGASTDTQYF.

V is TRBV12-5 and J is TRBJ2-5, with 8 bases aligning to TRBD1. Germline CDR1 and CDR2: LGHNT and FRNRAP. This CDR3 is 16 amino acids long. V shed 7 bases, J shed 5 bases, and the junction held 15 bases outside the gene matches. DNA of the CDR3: TGTGCTAGTGCCACCGTTCCGGGACAGGCTACTGAGACCCAGTACTTC. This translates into CASATVPGQATETQYF.

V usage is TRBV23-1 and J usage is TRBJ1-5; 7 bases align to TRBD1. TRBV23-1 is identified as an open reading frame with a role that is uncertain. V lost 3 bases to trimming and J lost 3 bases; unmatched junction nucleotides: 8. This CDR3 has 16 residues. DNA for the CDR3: TGCGCCAGCAGTCATCCCGGACAGGAACCCAATCAGCCCCAGCATTTT. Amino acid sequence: CASSHPGQEPNQPQHF.